The T cell receptor (beta chain) described here comes from a study of cytomegalovirus exposure and HLA in healthy donors. This clone was detected only a few times. The length of the CDR3 is 14 residues. Germline V CDR1 and CDR2: SGHDT, YYEEEE. V gave up 3 bases and J gave up 5 bases, with 14 bases separating them. The PCR used 60 Vbeta and 13 Jbeta primers. Measured with immunoSEQ multiplex PCR; TCRdb has only the in-frame clones, and not every one. This table holds fewer than 60,000 clones, 45% to 70% found once. The TCR sequence derives from a human donor in good health. This chain connects TRBV5-6 to TRBJ1-1, with D tentatively TRBD1 (6 bases). Sequencing input: PBMCs. The DNA of the CDR3 is TGTGCCAGCAGCTGGGGGGGCGCCGGGACTGAAGCTTTCTTT. This sequence encodes CASSWGGAGTEAFF.